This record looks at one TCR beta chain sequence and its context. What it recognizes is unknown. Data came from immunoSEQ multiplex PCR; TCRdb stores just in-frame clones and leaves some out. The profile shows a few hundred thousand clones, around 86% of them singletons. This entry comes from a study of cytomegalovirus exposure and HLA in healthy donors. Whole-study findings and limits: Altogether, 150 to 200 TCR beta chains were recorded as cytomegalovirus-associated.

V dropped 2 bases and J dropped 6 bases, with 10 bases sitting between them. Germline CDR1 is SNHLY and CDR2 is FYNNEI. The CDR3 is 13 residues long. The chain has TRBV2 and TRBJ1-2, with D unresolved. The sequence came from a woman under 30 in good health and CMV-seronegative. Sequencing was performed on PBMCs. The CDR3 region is CASSERGKHGYTF. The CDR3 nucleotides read TGTGCCAGCAGTGAAAGAGGGAAACATGGCTACACCTTC.